The subject of this entry is one TCR beta chain. This CDR3 contains 12 residues. Trimming cost V 6 bases and J 6 bases; bases outside gene matches: 4. These data originate in a study of blood T cell repertoires in COVID-19. Whole-study context: Both acute and convalescent COVID-19 samples were obtained from the United States, Italy and Spain. Sources were T cells, B-cell-depleted T cells, or PBMCs; the material itself was cDNA or gDNA.

Clones were read by immunoSEQ multiplex PCR, and TCRdb kept only the in-frame ones, dropping some. The profile shows 150,000 to 190,000 clones, around 87% of them singletons. The TCR was taken from a woman in her thirties or forties with acute or convalescent COVID-19. The J gene is TRBJ1-1, the V gene TRBV5-3, with 8 bases identical to TRBD1. TRBV5-3 is flagged as an ORF with uncertain function. The material sequenced was peripheral blood. DNA of the CDR3: TGTGCCAGAACGACAGGGGCCGCTGAAGCTTTCTTT. This gives the protein CARTTGAAEAFF.